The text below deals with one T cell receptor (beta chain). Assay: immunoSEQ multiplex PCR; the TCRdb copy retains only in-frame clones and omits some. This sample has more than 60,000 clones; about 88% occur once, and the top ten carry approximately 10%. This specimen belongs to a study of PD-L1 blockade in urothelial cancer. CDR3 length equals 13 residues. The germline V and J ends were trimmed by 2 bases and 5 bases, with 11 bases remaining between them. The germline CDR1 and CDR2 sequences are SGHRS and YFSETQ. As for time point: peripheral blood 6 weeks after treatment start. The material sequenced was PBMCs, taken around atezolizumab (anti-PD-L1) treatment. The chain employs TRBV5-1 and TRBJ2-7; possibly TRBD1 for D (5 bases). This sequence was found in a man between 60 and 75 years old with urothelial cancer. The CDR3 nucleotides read TGCGCCAGCAGCTTTCTTTCAGGGCACGAGCAGTACTTC. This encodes CASSFLSGHEQYF.